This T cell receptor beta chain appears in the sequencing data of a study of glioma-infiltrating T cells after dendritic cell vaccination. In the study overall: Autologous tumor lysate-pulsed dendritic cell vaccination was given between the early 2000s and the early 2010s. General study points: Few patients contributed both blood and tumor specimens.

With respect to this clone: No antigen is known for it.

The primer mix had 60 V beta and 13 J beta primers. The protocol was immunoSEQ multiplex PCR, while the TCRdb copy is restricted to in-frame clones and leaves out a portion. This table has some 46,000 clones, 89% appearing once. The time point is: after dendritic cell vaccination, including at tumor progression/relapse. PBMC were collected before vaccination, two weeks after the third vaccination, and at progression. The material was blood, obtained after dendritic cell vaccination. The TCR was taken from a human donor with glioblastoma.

CDR3 nucleotides: TGTGCCAGCAGCTTCACGGGGGGCAGGCATGGCTACACCTTC. It codes for CASSFTGGRHGYTF. V gene TRBV7-9 combines with J gene TRBJ1-2; tentatively, D is TRBD1 (6 bases). Trimming removed 3 bases at V and 6 bases at J, with 14 bases between. Germline CDR1 reads SEHNR; CDR2 reads FQNEAQ (reference sequence). The CDR3 runs 14 residues.